The present entry profiles one TCR beta chain with its context. These data come from a study of technical replicates of blood from a handful of donors. In germline, CDR1 is LNHNV, CDR2 YYDKDF (reference sequence). V trimming: 0 bases; J trimming: 13 bases; junction bases outside the gene matches: 9. The CDR3 extends over 14 amino acids. Clones were sequenced by immunoSEQ multiplex PCR, and TCRdb holds only the in-frame ones, with some missing. The data contain about 61,000 clones, approximately 97% of them singletons. This receptor was obtained from a human donor in good health. The chain carries TRBV15 and TRBJ2-1; 7 nucleotides align to TRBD2. The sequencing sample was made of T cells isolated from PBMCs. The CDR3, as DNA: TGTGCCACCAGCAGAGATCCCGGCCAGCGGGATCAGTTCTTC. Amino acid sequence: CATSRDPGQRDQFF.